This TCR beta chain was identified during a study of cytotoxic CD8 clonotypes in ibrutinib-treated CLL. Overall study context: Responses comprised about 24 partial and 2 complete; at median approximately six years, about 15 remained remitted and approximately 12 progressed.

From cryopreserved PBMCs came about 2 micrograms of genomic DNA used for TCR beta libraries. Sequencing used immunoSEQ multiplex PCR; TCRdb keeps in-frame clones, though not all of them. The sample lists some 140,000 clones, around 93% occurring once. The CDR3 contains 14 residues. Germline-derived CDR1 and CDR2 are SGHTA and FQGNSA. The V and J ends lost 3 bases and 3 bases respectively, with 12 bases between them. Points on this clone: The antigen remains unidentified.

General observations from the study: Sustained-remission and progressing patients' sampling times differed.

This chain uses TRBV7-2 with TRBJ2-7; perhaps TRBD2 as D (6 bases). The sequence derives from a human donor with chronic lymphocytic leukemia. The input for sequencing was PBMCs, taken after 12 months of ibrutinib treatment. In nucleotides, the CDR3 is TGTGCCAGCAGCTTTGGGAGGCAAGTCTACGAGCAGTACTTC. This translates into CASSFGRQVYEQYF.